This entry lists 14 T cell receptor beta chains sequenced from one sample in a study of CXCR3-negative and CXCR3-positive naive CD8 T cells. Study conclusions and caveats: Naive cells that were CXCR3-positive had more hydrophobic TRB CDR3s (compared with CXCR3-negative naive cells).

No antigen has been identified for these receptors. The libraries of TRB cDNA were constructed through 5' RACE using UMI labels. No DNA is given; TCRdb re-called the 5' RACE reads and lists each CDR3 protein once. The sample table includes tens of thousands of distinct CDR3 sequences. The sequenced sample was naive CXCR3+ CD8+ T cells from blood. Subset indicated: CD45RO-CCR7+CD27+CD95- naive CD8+ T cells expressing CXCR3 (TNR3+). These receptor sequences come from a human donor in good health. Some clones in this sample may be carry-over from other donors' samples.

This sequence joins TRBV7-9 and TRBJ2-5; the TRBD1 assignment by TCRdb is unverifiable without DNA. Per the germline V gene, CDR1 is SEHNR and CDR2 is FQNEAQ (reference sequence). This CDR3 has 14 residues. CDR3: CASSLTYREETQYF.

The chain uses TRBV4-3 and TRBJ2-2; checking the TCRdb D call of TRBD1 is not possible without DNA. Germline V gives CDR1 LGHNA, CDR2 YSLEER. The length of the CDR3 is 14 residues. CDR3 amino acids: CASSPGQPTGELFF.

J is TRBJ1-5 and V is TRBV7-9. The CDR3 runs to 15 residues. From germline, CDR1 is SEHNR and CDR2 FQNEAQ (reference sequence). The CDR3 loop is CASSLGPYSNQPQHF.

This chain joins TRBV4-3 and TRBJ2-2; TCRdb selects TRBD1, and the lack of DNA leaves this call unchecked. There are 19 residues in the CDR3. The germline V gene encodes CDR1 LGHNA and CDR2 YSLEER. This chain's CDR3 is CASSQEWGQIILDTGELFF.

The CDR3 loop is CASSLGASGGGFTDTQYF. The rearrangement uses TRBV12-3 or TRBV12-4 and TRBJ2-3; TCRdb selects TRBD2, and the lack of DNA leaves this call unchecked. The CDR3 covers 18 residues.

The gene calls are TRBV29-1 and TRBJ2-1; there is no DNA to check the TCRdb D call of TRBD2. The CDR3 consists of 13 residues. Germline lookup yields CDR1 SQVTM and CDR2 ANQGSEA. CDR3 residues: CSGRERNYNEQFF.

The gene calls are TRBV6-6 and TRBJ1-5; TCRdb outputs TRBD1, but without DNA this stays unchecked. The CDR3 covers 15 residues. Looked up from germline, CDR1 is MNHNY and CDR2 is SVGAGI (reference sequence). CDR3 in amino acids: CASTLPGGGNQPQHF.

The gene calls are TRBV12-3 or TRBV12-4 and TRBJ2-1; TCRdb lists TRBD1, though no DNA is available to test this call. The CDR3 extends over 16 amino acids. The CDR3 loop reads CASSLTGAVGYNEQFF.

V usage is TRBV28 and J usage is TRBJ2-7. This CDR3 comprises 14 residues. Germline CDR1 is MDHEN and CDR2 is SYDVKM. The CDR3 spells CASSLYGSNYEQYF.

The chain employs TRBV4-2 and TRBJ2-1; TCRdb's D gene call, TRBD1, goes unchecked for lack of DNA. The CDR3 is 15 amino acids. Germline V gene data show CDR1 as LGHNA and CDR2 as YNFKEQ. CDR3 residues: CASSQETDSYNEQFF.

CDR3 protein: CSVEDGFSYEQYF. The chain uses TRBV29-1 and TRBJ2-7. The CDR3 is 13 residues long. Germline-derived CDR1 and CDR2 are SQVTM and ANQGSEA.

The chain recombines TRBV28 with TRBJ1-2; TCRdb lists TRBD1, though no DNA is available to test this call. The V gene's germline CDR1 is MDHEN and CDR2 SYDVKM. The CDR3 extends over 13 amino acids. This chain's CDR3 is CASSPRGRDGYTF.

This sequence joins TRBV11-2 and TRBJ2-2; TCRdb indicates TRBD2, and absent DNA this call remains unverified. The CDR3 consists of 16 residues. Per the germline V gene, CDR1 is SGHAT and CDR2 is FQNNGV. CDR3 loop: CASSVGRRLNTGELFF.

The rearrangement uses TRBV4-1 and TRBJ2-1; TCRdb proposes TRBD1, but this gene call is untestable without DNA. The CDR3 covers 14 residues. Germline CDR1 and CDR2: MGHRA and YSYEKL. The CDR3 sequence: CASSQEAHPRVQFF.